This TCR beta chain was sequenced during a study of regulatory T cells in long-lasting Graves disease. Whole-study context: Over 5 years of antithyroid drugs plus positive TSH receptor antibodies defined persistent Graves' disease.

Germline V gene lookup returns CDR1 SEHNR and CDR2 FQNEAQ (reference sequence). This CDR3 is built from 14 residues. Trimming stripped 5 bases from V and 4 bases from J, with 14 bases between. CDR3 regions were amplified by Arm-PCR using iRepertoire HTBI primers to build TCR beta libraries. TCRdb ran MiXCR on the multiplex PCR reads and lists one entry per CDR3 protein. The data show 700,000 or so distinct CDR3 sequences, 25% to 35% seen once. Study-wide results and limits: TRBV28, TRBJ1-2 and TRBJ2-5 emerged as the favored segments in persistent disease.

The time point: persistent/refractory GD, antithyroid drugs over 5 years with positive TRAb. PBMC-extracted RNA yielded the TCR library. About this clonotype itself: Its matching antigen is unknown.

This TCR was recovered from a female donor with Graves disease. The genes are TRBV7-9 and TRBJ1-2, with D unresolved. This specimen consisted of peripheral blood mononuclear cells (PBMCs), obtained when the disease was refractory, from a patient treated with antithyroid drugs. The DNA of the CDR3 is TGTGCCAGCAGCCCCTTCCCCCACGGCTATGGCTACACCTTC. Its translation is CASSPFPHGYGYTF.